The entry below gives a single TCR beta chain sequence along with its context. This CDR3 region has 15 residues. Germline CDR1 reads MNHEY; CDR2 reads SVGAGI. Trimming shortened V by 2 bases and J by 10 bases, and 15 bases separated the two germline ends. Profiling relied on immunoSEQ multiplex PCR, and the TCRdb table lists in-frame clones only, not all of them. The table has some 62,000 clones, about four fifths seen once. This record comes from a study of blood T cell repertoires in COVID-19. The overall study: The United States, Italy and Spain supplied acute and convalescent COVID-19 samples. T cells, B-cell-depleted T cells, or PBMCs supplied cDNA or gDNA.

Allocation to cohorts depended on clinical history reported by the participants. The sequenced material came from PBMCs or T cells enriched from blood (not recorded which). This TCR was recovered from a woman aged 40-49 years with acute COVID-19. This chain connects TRBV6-5 to TRBJ1-6; D call uncertain. In DNA form, the CDR3 reads TGTGCCAGCAGTTACAGTACGGGGTCGGAATCACCCCTCCACTTT. It translates to CASSYSTGSESPLHF.